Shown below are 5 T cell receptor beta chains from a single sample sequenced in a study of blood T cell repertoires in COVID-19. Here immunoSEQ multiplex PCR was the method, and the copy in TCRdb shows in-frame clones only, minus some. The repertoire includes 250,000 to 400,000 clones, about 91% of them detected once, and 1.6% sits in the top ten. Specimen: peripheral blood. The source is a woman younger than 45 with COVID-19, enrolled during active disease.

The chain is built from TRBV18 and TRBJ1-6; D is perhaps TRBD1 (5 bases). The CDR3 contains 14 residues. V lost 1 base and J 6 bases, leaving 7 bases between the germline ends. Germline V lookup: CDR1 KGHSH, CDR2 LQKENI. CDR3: CASSPQGPNSPLHF. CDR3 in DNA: TGTGCCAGCTCACCACAGGGGCCTAATTCACCCCTCCACTTT. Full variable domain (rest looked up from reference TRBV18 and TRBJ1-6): NAGVMQNPRHLVRRRGQEARLRCSPMKGHSHVYWYRQLPEEGLKFMVYLQKENIIDESGMPKERFSAEFPKEGPSILRIQQVVRGDSAAYFCASSPQGPNSPLHFGNGTRLTVT.

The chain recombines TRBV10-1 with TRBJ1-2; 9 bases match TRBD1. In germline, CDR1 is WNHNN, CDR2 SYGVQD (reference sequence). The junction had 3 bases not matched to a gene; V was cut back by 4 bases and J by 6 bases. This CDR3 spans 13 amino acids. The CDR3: CASSVGTGNGYTF. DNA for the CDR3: TGCGCCAGCAGTGTGGGGACAGGGAATGGCTACACCTTC.

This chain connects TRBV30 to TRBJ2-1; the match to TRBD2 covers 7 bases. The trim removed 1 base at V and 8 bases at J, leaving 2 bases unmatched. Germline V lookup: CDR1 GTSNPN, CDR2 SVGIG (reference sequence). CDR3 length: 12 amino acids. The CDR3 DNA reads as TGTGCCTGGAGTGACCTAGCGGATGAGCAGTTCTTC. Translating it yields CAWSDLADEQFF.

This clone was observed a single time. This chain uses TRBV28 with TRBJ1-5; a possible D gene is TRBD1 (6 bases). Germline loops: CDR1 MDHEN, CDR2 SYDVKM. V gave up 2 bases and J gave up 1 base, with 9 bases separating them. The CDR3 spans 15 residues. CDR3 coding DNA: TGTGCCAGCAGTTTAGATGACAGGAGCAATCAGCCCCAGCATTTT. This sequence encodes CASSLDDRSNQPQHF.

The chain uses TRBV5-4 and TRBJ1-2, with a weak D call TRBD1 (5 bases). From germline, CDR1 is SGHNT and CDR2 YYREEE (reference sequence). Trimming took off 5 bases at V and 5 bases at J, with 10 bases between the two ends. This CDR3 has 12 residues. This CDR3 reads CASRGGAYGYTF. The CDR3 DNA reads TGTGCCAGCAGGGGGGGAGCTTATGGCTACACCTTC.